This T cell receptor beta chain was documented in a study of blood T cell repertoires in COVID-19. Overall study context: Acute-phase and convalescent COVID-19 samples originated in the United States, Italy and Spain. Nucleic acid was either cDNA or gDNA, and it came from T cells, B-cell-depleted T cells, or PBMCs.

In the authors' workflow: Estimation of nucleated cell counts was performed using reference gene primer amplification. The repertoire was sequenced with immunoSEQ multiplex PCR; TCRdb's copy has only in-frame clones and lacks some. The V and J calls and the clone size are those of that table, but D and trimming were determined from the DNA. The sample carries about 390,000 clones, around 87% recorded once. V was clipped by 3 bases and J by 6 bases; unmatched bases: 10. Germline V lookup: CDR1 MNHNY, CDR2 SVGAGI (reference sequence). The CDR3 runs to 15 residues. The clonotype comes from a woman in her sixties or seventies with COVID-19, enrolled during active disease. The rearrangement joins TRBV6-6 to TRBJ2-7; 8 nucleotides match TRBD1. The sample taken for sequencing was peripheral blood. The CDR3 is CASSYGVQGASEQYF. In DNA form, the CDR3 reads TGTGCCAGCAGTTATGGTGTGCAGGGGGCTTCCGAGCAGTACTTC.